This note documents a single T cell receptor beta chain sequence. Its target is unknown. CDR1 and CDR2 (germline): MDHEN, SYDVKM. There are 15 residues in the CDR3. The J segment lost 5 bases and the V segment lost 6 bases, leaving 9 bases of the junction unmatched. The data are from a study of cytomegalovirus exposure and HLA in healthy donors. Overall study findings and caveats: When analyzed later, the rates of TCR association showed variation by HLA locus, with DRB1 the most and HLA-C the fewest. The likely origin of a cluster of highly shared sequence variants was a sequencing artifact.

Researchers ran the PCR with 60 Vbeta and 13 Jbeta primers. Repertoires were generated with immunoSEQ multiplex PCR, while TCRdb's copy carries only in-frame clones and drops some. Of roughly 90,000 clones detected, about four fifths appear once; the ten largest clones hold 3% to 3.5%. The V and J genes are TRBV28 and TRBJ1-5, with TRBD1 matching 8 bases. The receptor comes from a man aged 25 to 40 in good health and CMV-seropositive. Source material: PBMCs. CDR3 coding DNA: TGTGCCAGCAGGGAAGGGCCAGGGGGCTATCAGCCCCAGCATTTT. Amino acid sequence: CASREGPGGYQPQHF.